The T cell receptor beta chain described here comes from a study of blood T cell repertoires in COVID-19. Study details: Sources were T cells, B-cell-depleted T cells, or PBMCs; the material itself was cDNA or gDNA.

The CDR3 consists of 14 residues. Germline CDR1 and CDR2: MNHEY and SVGEGT. The V gene lost 2 bases and the J gene lost 4 bases, with 11 bases spanning the gap. The authors' processing: Reference gene primer amplification gave estimated nucleated cell counts. Clones were sequenced by immunoSEQ multiplex PCR, and TCRdb holds only the in-frame ones, with some missing. The DNA was the basis for D and trimming; V, J and clone size are from that table. The table lists roughly 47,000 clones, approximately 77% of them singletons. This receptor was obtained from a woman in her 70s with acute or convalescent COVID-19. The chain employs TRBV6-2 or TRBV6-3 and TRBJ1-2; weak D call: TRBD1 (5 bases). Sequencing was done on a sample of peripheral blood. The CDR3 DNA reads as TGTGCCAGCAGTTACGTTGGGAGGGGCTATGGCTACACCTTC. This translates into CASSYVGRGYGYTF.